Sequencing of this T cell receptor (beta chain) was carried out in a study of CD8 T cells in ankylosing spondylitis. The CDR3 is 11 residues long. Germline CDR1 reads KGHSH; CDR2 reads LQKENI. The V and J ends lost 5 bases and 13 bases respectively, with 12 bases between them. Study-level findings and limits: There were earlier reports of some motif variants in reactive arthritis synovial fluid and blood.

A word on this clonotype: Antigen unknown.

Via MiXCR, TCRdb re-called the 5' RACE reads, giving one row per CDR3 protein. The sample yields roughly 130,000 distinct CDR3 sequences, roughly an eighth seen once. Sequencing was performed on blood, either unsorted or a sorted T cell fraction (not recorded which). The sequence was obtained from a female donor with ankylosing spondylitis or in good health (not recorded which). J is TRBJ2-1 and V is TRBV18; D is possibly TRBD2 (6 bases). CDR3 loop: CASSGLRDQFF. DNA for the CDR3: TGTGCCAGCTCAGGTCTGCGGGACCAGTTCTTC. The variable domain in full, with the rest retrieved from reference TRBV18 and TRBJ2-1, is NAGVMQNPRHLVRRRGQEARLRCSPMKGHSHVYWYRQLPEEGLKFMVYLQKENIIDESGMPKERFSAEFPKEGPSILRIQQVVRGDSAAYFCASSGLRDQFFGPGTRLTVL.